The 9 T cell receptor beta chains below were found in one sample sequenced in a study of monozygotic twins with inflammatory bowel disease. Using the 5' RACE reads, TCRdb records one entry per CDR3 protein without DNA. This sample contains more than 300,000 distinct CDR3 sequences. The source material was blood. All receptors derive from a human donor with ulcerative colitis or Crohn's disease, or a healthy co-twin of an affected twin (not recorded which).

CDR3: CASRLDYGAASNYGYTF. The chain employs TRBV13 and TRBJ1-2; lacking DNA, the TRBD1 call made by TCRdb goes unchecked. The CDR3 is made up of 17 amino acids. Germline CDR1 is PRHDT and CDR2 is FYEKMQ (reference sequence).

V is TRBV7-2 and J is TRBJ1-2; TCRdb selects TRBD1, and the lack of DNA leaves this call unchecked. Per germline, CDR1 SGHTA and CDR2 FQGNSA. This CDR3 region has 15 residues. This CDR3 is CASSLAFQGNYGYTF.

The chain is built from TRBV21-1 and TRBJ2-4; TCRdb's assignment of TRBD1 cannot be checked, as there is no DNA. TRBV21-1 is deemed a pseudogene. This CDR3 is built from 16 residues. Here the CDR3 reads CASSKVSPLAKNIQYF.

V gene TRBV11-1 combines with J gene TRBJ2-1; TCRdb names TRBD1, which stays unverified in the absence of DNA. This CDR3 has 14 amino acids. The germline CDR1 and CDR2 sequences are SGHAT and FQDESV (reference sequence). CDR3 amino acids: CASSSRQAYNEQFF.

This sequence joins TRBV14 and TRBJ2-7; the TCRdb D gene call, TRBD1, has no DNA to confirm it. CDR3 length equals 13 residues. CDR1 SGHDN and CDR2 FVKESK come from the germline V gene. This CDR3 is CASRLQQGYEQYF.

The chain employs TRBV5-4 and TRBJ2-2; TCRdb lists TRBD1, though no DNA is available to test this call. CDR1 and CDR2 from the germline V gene are SGHNT and YYREEE (reference sequence). The CDR3 has 15 amino acids. CDR3 region: CASSRATGKKGELFF. Together with reference TRBV5-4 and TRBJ2-2, the CDR3 gives the full variable domain: ETGVTQSPTHLIKTRGQQVTLRCSSQSGHNTVSWYQQALGQGPQFIFQYYREEENGRGNFPPRFSGLQFPNYSSELNVNALELDDSALYLCASSRATGKKGELFFGEGSRLTVL.

The chain uses TRBV7-9 and TRBJ2-2; the TCRdb D gene call, TRBD2, has no DNA to confirm it. Germline CDR1 SEHNR, CDR2 FQNEAQ (reference sequence). There are 15 residues in the CDR3. CDR3 sequence reads: CASSSHGGEAGELFF. Full variable domain (rest looked up from reference TRBV7-9 and TRBJ2-2): DTGVSQNPRHKITKRGQNVTFRCDPISEHNRLYWYRQTLGQGPEFLTYFQNEAQLEKSRLLSDRFSAERPKGSFSTLEIQRTEQGDSAMYLCASSSHGGEAGELFFGEGSRLTVL.

The chain joins TRBV4-3 to TRBJ2-7; TCRdb selects TRBD2, and the lack of DNA leaves this call unchecked. Germline-derived CDR1 and CDR2 are LGHNA and YSLEER. The CDR3 is 15 amino acids. CDR3 amino acids: CASSPVLAGAYEQYF.

V is TRBV5-1 and J is TRBJ2-2. Germline CDR1 and CDR2: SGHRS and YFSETQ. The CDR3 spans 14 residues. CDR3 sequence: CASSLWENTGELFF.